This TCR beta chain was obtained from a study of CD8+CD57+ T cells in acquired aplastic anemia. The overall study: Average DNA yield from sorted CD4+ and CD8+ cells was about 3 ug. Findings and caveats of the study: Researchers report that approximately 28 CD8+ CDR3 sequences appeared in both patients and controls.

The CDR3 runs 13 residues. The germline CDR1 and CDR2 sequences are LNHNV and YYDKDF (reference sequence). V dropped 1 base and J dropped 5 bases, with 8 bases sitting between them. Genomic DNA, the template, was used for profiling of the TCR beta VDJ and CDR3. TCRdb re-derived calls from the reads in MiXCR, one entry per CDR3 protein. The sample gives some 170,000 distinct CDR3 sequences, roughly 48% of which show up once; approximately 1% is in the top ten. Patients who underwent sequencing had shown CD8+CD57+ cell expansion by flow cytometry. This clonotype was seen a few times. Its target is unknown.

The J gene is TRBJ2-5, the V gene TRBV15; perhaps D is TRBD1 or TRBD2 (5 bases each). The sample comprised sorted CD4+, CD8+, or CD8+CD57+ T cells (not recorded which) from PBMCs. This TCR came from a human donor with aplastic anemia. CDR3 bases: TGTGCCACCAGCAGAGGGGGGTGGGAGACCCAGTACTTC. Translation: CATSRGGWETQYF.